The 15 T cell receptor beta chains in this list originate from one sample, sequenced in a study of tumor-infiltrating lymphocytes in primary liver carcinoma. Starting material for RNA and DNA co-extraction consisted of about 20-30 mg of unsorted bulk tissue. TCR beta cDNA was reverse-transcribed from about 500 ng of total RNA. The reaction used a constant-region primer and ProtoScript II reverse transcriptase. Libraries of TCR beta came from three nested multiplex PCR rounds with slightly modified ARM-PCR. The first two PCR rounds used TRBV1-TRBV30 primers with a Cbeta primer, approximately 10 cycles each. TCRdb itself ran the multiplex PCR reads through MiXCR, one entry per CDR3 protein. Of tens of thousands of distinct CDR3 sequences listed, around 70% are singletons. The sequenced sample was liver tumor tissue from sampling region 3. The subset: tumor region T3, left-lateral pole. These receptors were obtained from a woman aged 30 to 39 with primary liver carcinoma and hepatitis B virus infection.

Points on this clonotype: One junction end disagrees with the germline gene, perhaps due to a read error. The J gene is TRBJ2-2, the V gene TRBV6-5, with 8 bases fitting TRBD1. The CDR3 length is 15 residues. The V gene's germline CDR1 is MNHEY and CDR2 SVGAGI. DNA of the CDR3: TGTGCCAGCAATCCGTGGACAGGGTTAACCGGTGAGCTGTTTTTT. This codes for CASNPWTGLTGELFF.

Details on this clonotype: Because it lacks the conserved phenylalanine or tryptophan at the end, this CDR3 is likely a read error. The chain recombines TRBV19 with TRBJ1-6; 8 bases align to TRBD1. There are 14 residues in the CDR3. Germline CDR1 is LNHDA and CDR2 is SQIVND (reference sequence). V lost 9 bases to trimming and J lost 7 bases; unmatched junction nucleotides: 8. The CDR3: CASSDRVGNSPLHS. The CDR3 nucleotides are TGTGCCAGCTCGGACAGGGTGGGCAATTCACCCCTCCACTCT.

As to this clonotype: A read error may produce the germline difference seen at one junction end. This chain links TRBV11-2 with TRBJ2-5; D is possibly TRBD2 (5 bases). In germline, CDR1 is SGHAT, CDR2 FQNNGV. CDR3 length equals 15 residues. The CDR3 region is CASSLGIAIQGTQYF. CDR3 sequence (DNA): TGTGCCAGCAGCTTGGGAATAGCGATCCAAGGGACCCAGTACTTC.

V and J are TRBV6-2 or TRBV6-3 and TRBJ2-7; 7 bases map to TRBD2. The ends lost 5 bases at V and 3 bases at J; junction bases unmatched: 10. The CDR3 has 15 residues. Germline loops: CDR1 MNHEY, CDR2 SVGEGT. Here the CDR3 DNA reads TGTGCCAGCAGTACCATGCGGCGGGGGATCTACGAGCAGTACTTC. This encodes CASSTMRRGIYEQYF.

The chain employs TRBV6-5 and TRBJ2-1, with 14 bases fitting TRBD2. The CDR3 runs to 19 residues. The germline gives CDR1 MNHEY, CDR2 SVGAGI. V dropped 2 bases and J dropped 6; count of bases not matched to a gene: 12. CDR3 DNA sequence: TGTGCCAGCAGTTACCGCGGGACTAGCGGGGGTAGGTACGGCAATGAGCAGTTCTTC. Translation: CASSYRGTSGGRYGNEQFF.

Comments on this clonotype: A much larger clonotype is one base distant, so this may be a read error. The chain has TRBV29-1 and TRBJ2-4; D might be TRBD2 (6 bases). The CDR3 is made up of 15 amino acids. Germline assignment: CDR1 SQVTM and CDR2 ANQGSEA. The CDR3 nucleotides are TGCAGAGTTGAAGTTCGTGGGAGGATTAAAAACATTCAATACTTC. Translating gives CRVEVRGRIKNIQYF.

This clonotype appeared a single time. Given the absence of the conserved phenylalanine or tryptophan at the CDR3 end, a read error is likely. This chain connects TRBV7-8 to TRBJ2-7; no clear D gene. Trimming took 5 bases from V and 6 from J, leaving 17 bases between them. The CDR3 runs 14 residues. Germline CDR1 SGHVS, CDR2 FQNEAQ. CDR3 sequence reads: CASSALLLFPEQYL. The CDR3, as DNA: TGTGCCAGCAGCGCCCTCCTGTTGTTCCCCGAGCAGTACCTC.

On this clonotype: At one end the junction does not follow the germline gene, possibly because of a read error. In nucleotides, the CDR3 is TGTGCCAGCAGCTTAGATCCTTCAATTAACACCGAAGCTTTCTTT. Residues: CASSLDPSINTEAFF. The chain is built from TRBV11-2 and TRBJ1-1, with D unresolved. The CDR3 has 15 amino acids. Per the germline V gene, CDR1 is SGHAT and CDR2 is FQNNGV.

The rearrangement uses TRBV6-5 and TRBJ1-2; D is uncertain. V gave up 11 bases and J gave up 8 bases, with 18 bases separating them. The CDR3 extends over 12 amino acids. CDR1 and CDR2 from the germline V gene are MNHEY and SVGAGI. The CDR3 DNA reads TGTGCCTGTAGTTCACCAGGCGTCGGCTACACCTTC. Translation: CACSSPGVGYTF.

This clonotype showed up many times. The chain joins TRBV11-2 to TRBJ2-1, with TRBD2 matching 8 bases. Looked up from germline, CDR1 is SGHAT and CDR2 is FQNNGV. With 5 bases clipped from V and 6 bases from J, the junction kept 6 bases outside the gene matches. The CDR3 contains 14 residues. CDR3 in DNA: TGTGCCAGCAGCCTCGGACTAGCTAGCAATGAGCAGTTCTTC. The encoded protein is CASSLGLASNEQFF.

A word on this clonotype: This sequence may be a read error, since a much larger clone differs from it by one base. The genes are TRBV4-2 and TRBJ2-1; D not resolved. The CDR3 runs to 14 residues. Germline loops: CDR1 LGHNA, CDR2 YNFKEQ. For the CDR3, the DNA is TGTGCCAGCAGCCAAGCTGGACCCGATGATGAGCGGTTCTTC. Protein product: CASSQAGPDDERFF.

In regard to this clonotype: The junction differs from germline at one of its ends, possibly a read error. The chain combines TRBV12-3 or TRBV12-4 with TRBJ2-3; tentatively, D is TRBD2 (5 bases). This CDR3 has 15 residues. The DNA of the CDR3 is TGTCCCATCAGTTTTCCCACTCCTAGCACAGATACGCAATATTTT. Translation: CPISFPTPSTDTQYF.

Notes on this clonotype: Mismatch with germline at one junction end may stem from a read error. J is TRBJ2-3 and V is TRBV12-3 or TRBV12-4, with a tentative D call TRBD2 (5 bases). This CDR3 has 13 amino acids. Here the CDR3 DNA reads TGTGCCAGCACCTTCAGAGGGCAAGATACACAGTATTTT. This encodes CASTFRGQDTQYF.

About this clonotype: The conserved final phenylalanine or tryptophan is absent from the CDR3, which likely points to a read error. The chain links TRBV7-2 to TRBJ2-2; 7 bases map to TRBD1. CDR1 and CDR2 from the germline V gene are SGHTA and FQGNSA. The CDR3 spans 14 residues. The V gene end was trimmed by 5 bases and the J gene end by 4 bases; junction bases not matched to a gene: 4. The CDR3 loop is CASSRTGVTGELFS. The DNA for the CDR3 is TGTGCCAGCAGCCGTACAGGGGTCACCGGGGAGCTGTTTTCT.

This clonotype was counted at least ten times. A much larger clone is a single base away; this may be a read error. The CDR3 here is CVSSSRGARTMGNEQFF. The CDR3 DNA reads TGTGTCAGCAGCTCCCGGGGGGCGCGGACCATGGGCAATGAGCAGTTCTTC. The chain has TRBV11-3 and TRBJ2-1; tentative D call: TRBD2 (7 bases). The CDR3 length is 17 residues. Per the germline V gene, CDR1 is SGHNT and CDR2 is YENEEA.